This T cell receptor (beta chain) was identified during a study of shared clonotypes between healthy human individuals. Measured with immunoSEQ multiplex PCR; TCRdb has only the in-frame clones, and not every one. The sample consists of 1,100,000 or so clones, around three quarters of them appearing once. CDR1 is MGHRA, CDR2 YSYEKL, per germline. V dropped 2 bases and J dropped 6; count of bases not matched to a gene: 16. The CDR3 contains 18 residues. Sequenced: memory CD4+ T cells from PBMCs. The subset denotes: CD45RA-negative fraction. The receptor comes from a man between 18 and 29 years old in good health. Some clones in this sample may be carry-over from other donors' samples. This chain connects TRBV4-1 to TRBJ2-7, with 10 bases identical to TRBD1. The CDR3 bases are TGCGCCAGCAGCCAATTTCACCCCGCCGGGACAGGGGCCCCCGAGCAGTACTTC. Encoded protein: CASSQFHPAGTGAPEQYF.